This T cell receptor (beta chain) was identified during a study of T cells and Merkel cell carcinoma outcomes. The protocol was immunoSEQ multiplex PCR, while the TCRdb copy is restricted to in-frame clones and leaves out a portion. The sample lists about 580 clones; approximately 92% were seen once. V lost 1 base and J lost 3, with 7 bases in between. The CDR3 loop spans 13 amino acids. CDR1 SGHVS and CDR2 FNYEAQ come from the germline V gene. Remarks on this clone: Its cognate antigen is unknown.

Study outcomes and limitations: Merkel cell carcinoma outcomes were reportedly predicted by repertoire and T-cell density.

This TCR was sampled from a human donor with Merkel cell carcinoma. The chain employs TRBV7-6 and TRBJ2-7; a possible D gene is TRBD1 (5 bases). Specimen: tumor tissue from Merkel cell carcinoma. Written as DNA, the CDR3 is TGTGCCAGCAGCTTAGATAGGGGCTACGAGCAGTACTTC. This codes for CASSLDRGYEQYF. The full variable domain, its missing parts supplied by reference TRBV7-6 and TRBJ2-7, is GAGVSQSPRYKVTKRGQDVALRCDPISGHVSLYWYRQALGQGPEFLTYFNYEAQQDKSGLPNDRFSAERPEGSISTLTIQRTEQRDSAMYRCASSLDRGYEQYFGPGTRLTVT.